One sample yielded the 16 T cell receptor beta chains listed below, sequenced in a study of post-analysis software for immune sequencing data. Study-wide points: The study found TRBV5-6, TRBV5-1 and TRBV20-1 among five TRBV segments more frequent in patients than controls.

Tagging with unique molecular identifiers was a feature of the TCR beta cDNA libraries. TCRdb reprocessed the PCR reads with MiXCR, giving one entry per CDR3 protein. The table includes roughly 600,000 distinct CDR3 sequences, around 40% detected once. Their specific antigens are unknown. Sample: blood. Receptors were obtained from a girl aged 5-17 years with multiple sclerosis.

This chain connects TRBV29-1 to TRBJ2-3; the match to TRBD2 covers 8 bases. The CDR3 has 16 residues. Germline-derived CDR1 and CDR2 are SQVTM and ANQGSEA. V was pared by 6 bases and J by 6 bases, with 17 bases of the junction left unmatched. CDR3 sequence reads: CSVEPRTRGGYDTQYF. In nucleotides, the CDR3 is TGCAGCGTCGAGCCCCGAACCCGGGGGGGGTATGATACGCAGTATTTT.

The CDR3 nucleotides read TGCAGTGCTCGAGGGACTAGCGCGGCCTACGAGCAGTACTTC. As protein: CSARGTSAAYEQYF. The V call is TRBV20-1, the J call TRBJ2-7, with 10 bases matching TRBD2. The CDR3 is made up of 14 amino acids. CDR1 is DFQATT and CDR2 is SNEGSKA in the germline V gene (reference sequence). J gave up 2 bases and V 5 bases, and 6 bases lay outside the gene matches.

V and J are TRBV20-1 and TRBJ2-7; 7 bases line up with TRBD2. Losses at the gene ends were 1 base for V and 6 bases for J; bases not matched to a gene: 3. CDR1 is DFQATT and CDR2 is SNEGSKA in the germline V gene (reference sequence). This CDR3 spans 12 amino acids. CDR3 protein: CSARGEGLEQYF. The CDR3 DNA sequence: TGCAGTGCTAGAGGGGAGGGCCTCGAGCAGTACTTC.

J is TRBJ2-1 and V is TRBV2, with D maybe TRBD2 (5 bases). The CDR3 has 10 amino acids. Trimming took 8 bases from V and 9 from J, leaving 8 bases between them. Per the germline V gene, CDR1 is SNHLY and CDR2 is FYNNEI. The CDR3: CASAGGEQFF. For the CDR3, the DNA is TGTGCCAGCGCAGGAGGTGAGCAGTTCTTC.

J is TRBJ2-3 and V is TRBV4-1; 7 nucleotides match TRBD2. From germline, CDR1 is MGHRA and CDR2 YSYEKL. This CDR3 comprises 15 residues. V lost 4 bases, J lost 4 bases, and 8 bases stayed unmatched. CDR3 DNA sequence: TGCGCCAGCAGCCCCCAAGGACTAGGGGCAGATACGCAGTATTTT. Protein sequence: CASSPQGLGADTQYF.

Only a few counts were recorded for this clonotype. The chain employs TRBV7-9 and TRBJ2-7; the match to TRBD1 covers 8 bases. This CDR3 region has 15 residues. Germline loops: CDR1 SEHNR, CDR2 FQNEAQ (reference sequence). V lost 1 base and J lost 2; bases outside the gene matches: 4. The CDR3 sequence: CASSLGRTGTYEQYF. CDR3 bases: TGTGCCAGCAGCTTAGGACGGACAGGGACCTACGAGCAGTACTTC.

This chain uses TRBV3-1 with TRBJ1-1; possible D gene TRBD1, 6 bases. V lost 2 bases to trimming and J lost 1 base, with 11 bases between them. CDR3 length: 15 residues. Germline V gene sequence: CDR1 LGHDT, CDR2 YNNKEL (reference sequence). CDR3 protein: CASSQRPGQNTEAFF. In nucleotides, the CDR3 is TGTGCCAGCAGCCAAAGGCCGGGACAGAACACTGAAGCTTTCTTT.

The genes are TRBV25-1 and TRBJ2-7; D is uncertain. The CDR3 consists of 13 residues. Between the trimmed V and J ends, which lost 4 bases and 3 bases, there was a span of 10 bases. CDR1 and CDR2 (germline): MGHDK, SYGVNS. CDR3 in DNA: TGTGCCAGCAGTGTTGGGGTCCTCTACGAGCAGTACTTC. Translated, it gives CASSVGVLYEQYF.

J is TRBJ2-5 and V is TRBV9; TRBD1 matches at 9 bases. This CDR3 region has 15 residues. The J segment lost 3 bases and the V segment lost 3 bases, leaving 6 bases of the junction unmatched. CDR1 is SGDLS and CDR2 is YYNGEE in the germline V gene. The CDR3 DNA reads TGTGCCAGCAGCGCGACAGGGGGTAAAAAAGAGACCCAGTACTTC. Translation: CASSATGGKKETQYF.

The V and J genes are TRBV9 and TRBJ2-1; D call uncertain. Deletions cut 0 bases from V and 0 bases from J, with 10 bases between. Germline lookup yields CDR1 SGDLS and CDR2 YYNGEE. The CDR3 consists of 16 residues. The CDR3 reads CASSVDGGSSYNEQFF. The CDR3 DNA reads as TGTGCCAGCAGCGTAGACGGCGGAAGCTCCTACAATGAGCAGTTCTTC.

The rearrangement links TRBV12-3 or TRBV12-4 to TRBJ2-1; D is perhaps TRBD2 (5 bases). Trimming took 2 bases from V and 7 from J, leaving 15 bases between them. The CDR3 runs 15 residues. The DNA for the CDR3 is TGTGCCAGCAGTTTAAGGCTAGCTGATAGGAATGAGCAGTTCTTC. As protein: CASSLRLADRNEQFF.

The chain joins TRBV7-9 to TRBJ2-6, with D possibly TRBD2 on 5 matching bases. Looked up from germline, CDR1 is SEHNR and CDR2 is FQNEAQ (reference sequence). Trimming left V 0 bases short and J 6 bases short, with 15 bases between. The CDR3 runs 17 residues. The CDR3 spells CASSLARVGKSANVLTF. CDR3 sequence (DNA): TGTGCCAGCAGCTTAGCGAGGGTCGGGAAATCGGCCAACGTCCTGACTTTC.

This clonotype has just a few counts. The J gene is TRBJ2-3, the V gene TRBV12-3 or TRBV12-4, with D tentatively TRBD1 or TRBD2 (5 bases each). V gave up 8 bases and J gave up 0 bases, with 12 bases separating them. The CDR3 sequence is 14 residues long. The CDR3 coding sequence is TGTGCCAGCGCGTTGGGACCAAGCACAGATACGCAGTATTTT. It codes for CASALGPSTDTQYF.

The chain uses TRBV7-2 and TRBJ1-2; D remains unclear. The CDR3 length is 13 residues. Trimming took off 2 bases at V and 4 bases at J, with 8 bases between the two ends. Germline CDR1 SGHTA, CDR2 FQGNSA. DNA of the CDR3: TGTGCCAGCAGCTTAAGGTTGGCCTATGGCTACACCTTC. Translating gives CASSLRLAYGYTF.

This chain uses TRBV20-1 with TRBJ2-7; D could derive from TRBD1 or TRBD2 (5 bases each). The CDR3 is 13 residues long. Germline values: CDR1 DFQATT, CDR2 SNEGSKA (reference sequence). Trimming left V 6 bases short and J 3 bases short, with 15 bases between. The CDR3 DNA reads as TGCAGTGCGGCCCGGGACCAGAACTACGAGCAGTACTTC. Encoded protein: CSAARDQNYEQYF.

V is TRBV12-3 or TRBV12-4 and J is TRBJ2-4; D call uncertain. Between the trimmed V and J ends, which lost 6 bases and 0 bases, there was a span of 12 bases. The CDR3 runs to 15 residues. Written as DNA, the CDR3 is TGTGCCAGCAGGTCTTCCACTATAGCCAAAAACATTCAGTACTTC. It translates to CASRSSTIAKNIQYF.